Listed here are 31 T cell receptor beta chains from one sample, sequenced in a study of blood T cell repertoires in COVID-19 (dated by TCRdb to 2020 to 2022). Library preparation employed the immunoSEQ multiplex PCR assay. This is the immuneACCESS table as TCRdb keeps it, with only in-frame sequences that have V and J called. A part of the clones is gone; compared with another copy, unresolved V genes explain less than half, and the rest is unexplained. The sample table holds about 68,000 clones, of which 90% were seen once. The ten biggest clones cover about 7.1% of the sample. The sample consisted of peripheral blood. The receptors derive from a human donor in a cohort sampled during active COVID-19.

V usage is TRBV7-2 and J usage is TRBJ2-2, with 9 bases fitting TRBD2. Germline V CDR1 and CDR2: SGHTA, FQGNSA. Trimming at V came to 3 bases and at J to 5 bases, leaving 10 bases not matched to a gene. The CDR3 extends over 17 amino acids. The CDR3 loop is CASSLGGLAGRTGELFF. Written as DNA, the CDR3 is TGTGCCAGCAGCTTGGGGGGGCTAGCGGGGAGGACCGGGGAGCTGTTTTTT.

This clone was seen just once. This chain links TRBV4-1 with TRBJ2-3; D possibly corresponds to TRBD1 (6 bases). The CDR3 is 14 amino acids. The V gene lost 4 bases and the J gene lost 2 bases, with 10 bases spanning the gap. CDR1 and CDR2 from the germline V gene are MGHRA and YSYEKL. In DNA form, the CDR3 reads TGCGCCAGCAGCCTTGGGACAAACACAGATACGCAGTATTTT. It yields the protein CASSLGTNTDTQYF.

The CDR3 protein is CATSEKKTGRAKNIQYF. The DNA of the CDR3 is TGTGCCACCAGTGAGAAAAAGACAGGGAGGGCCAAAAACATTCAGTACTTC. This chain connects TRBV24-1 to TRBJ2-4, with a possible D match to TRBD1 (7 bases). Per the germline V gene, CDR1 is KGHDR and CDR2 is SFDVKD. The CDR3 is 17 amino acids. Trimming removed 4 bases at V and 1 base at J, with 16 bases between.

About this clone: Distinct nucleotide sequences in the sample also encode this CDR3. The rearrangement joins TRBV3-1 (or the pseudogene TRBV3-2) to TRBJ2-7; D perhaps matches TRBD1 (5 bases). Trimming pared 3 bases from V and 1 base from J, leaving 10 bases between. From germline, CDR1 is LGHDT and CDR2 YNNKEL (reference sequence). The CDR3 totals 14 residues. The CDR3 DNA is TGTGCCAGCAGCCAGGGGCAGGGATCCTACGAGCAGTACTTC. Protein sequence: CASSQGQGSYEQYF.

This rearrangement joins TRBV19 to TRBJ1-2; 7 positions agree with TRBD1. J gave up 8 bases and V 3 bases, and 6 bases lay outside the gene matches. Germline V gives CDR1 LNHDA, CDR2 SQIVND (reference sequence). The CDR3 contains 13 residues. In DNA, the CDR3 is TGTGCCAGTAGTATCGAGGGGGCGGGAGGCTACACCTTC. Translating gives CASSIEGAGGYTF.

This chain joins TRBV7-2 and TRBJ1-1, with 8 bases matching TRBD1. Unmatched junction bases numbered 11, after V lost 5 bases and J lost 6 bases. Germline assignment: CDR1 SGHTA and CDR2 FQGNSA. CDR3 length equals 15 residues. The CDR3 loop reads CASSLSQGAHSEAFF. In nucleotides, the CDR3 is TGTGCCAGCAGCCTCTCTCAGGGGGCGCACTCTGAAGCTTTCTTT.

The genes are TRBV9 and TRBJ2-1, with 8 bases matching TRBD2. The CDR3 extends over 16 amino acids. In germline, CDR1 is SGDLS, CDR2 YYNGEE. Trimming took 2 bases from V and 4 from J; bases not matched to a gene: 8. This chain's CDR3 is CASSVSSGGAYNEQFF. CDR3 sequence (DNA): TGTGCCAGCAGCGTCTCGAGCGGGGGAGCATACAATGAGCAGTTCTTC.

The CDR3 DNA is TGTGCCAGCAGCTTAGCAGGCGGGGCCAACGTCCTGACTTTC. Its protein is CASSLAGGANVLTF. The chain uses TRBV11-2 and TRBJ2-6; unclear D gene. The ends were cut back, 1 base at V and 4 bases at J, with 5 bases in the middle. The germline CDR1 and CDR2 sequences are SGHAT and FQNNGV. This CDR3 is 14 amino acids long.

V usage is TRBV7-9 and J usage is TRBJ2-5; the D gene is possibly TRBD2 (5 bases). V lost 6 bases to trimming and J lost 7 bases, with 18 bases between them. This CDR3 is built from 14 residues. Germline CDR1 and CDR2: SEHNR and FQNEAQ (reference sequence). CDR3 sequence (DNA): TGTGCCAGCAGTTCCATCTCAGTGGCGGGGACCCAGTACTTC. Protein: CASSSISVAGTQYF.

The gene calls are TRBV5-1 and TRBJ2-7; D remains unclear. V shed 3 bases and J shed 2 bases, with 3 bases lying between them. CDR3 length: 11 amino acids. Germline CDR1 reads SGHRS; CDR2 reads YFSETQ. This CDR3 is CASSSTYEQYF. In DNA, the CDR3 is TGCGCCAGCAGCTCCACCTACGAGCAGTACTTC.

The chain couples TRBV3-1 (or the pseudogene TRBV3-2) to TRBJ2-7; 9 bases line up with TRBD1. The ends lost 2 bases at V and 0 bases at J; junction bases unmatched: 11. Germline V lookup: CDR1 LGHDT, CDR2 YNNKEL (reference sequence). The CDR3 totals 18 residues. The CDR3 DNA is TGTGCCAGCAGCCAACTTCGGGACAGGGTCAAATCCTCCTACGAGCAGTACTTC. Its protein product is CASSQLRDRVKSSYEQYF.

The chain has TRBV19 and TRBJ2-1, with TRBD2 identical over 11 bases. The CDR3 loop spans 14 amino acids. Germline values: CDR1 LNHDA, CDR2 SQIVND (reference sequence). V lost 5 bases, J lost 10 bases, and 7 bases stayed unmatched. CDR3 in DNA: TGTGCCAGTAGTTTGGCTAGCGGGGGGTTGGAGCAGTTCTTC. This encodes CASSLASGGLEQFF.

V usage is TRBV6-6 and J usage is TRBJ2-7; no reliable D call. V was pared by 2 bases and J by 5 bases, with 4 bases between. Germline V gene sequence: CDR1 MNHNY, CDR2 SVGAGI (reference sequence). The CDR3 sequence is 11 residues long. The DNA of the CDR3 is TGTGCCAGCAGTTACCTAAACGAGCAGTACTTC. The encoded protein is CASSYLNEQYF.

The rearrangement uses TRBV5-1 and TRBJ1-6; D ambiguous. V was shortened by 0 bases and J by 1 base, with 17 bases between the two germline ends. The CDR3 runs 19 residues. Germline values: CDR1 SGHRS, CDR2 YFSETQ. CDR3: CASSLGWQGDSSYNSPLHF. DNA of the CDR3: TGCGCCAGCAGCTTGGGTTGGCAAGGAGATAGTTCCTATAATTCACCCCTCCACTTT.

The chain carries TRBV19 and TRBJ1-2, with a possible D match to TRBD1 (5 bases). Germline-derived CDR1 and CDR2 are LNHDA and SQIVND (reference sequence). V shed 6 bases and J shed 2 bases, with 16 bases lying between them. This CDR3 is built from 15 residues. The CDR3 nucleotides read TGTGCCAGTAGCGACAGCGGGCCGGGAAACTATGGCTACACCTTC. It specifies CASSDSGPGNYGYTF.

V usage is TRBV5-1 and J usage is TRBJ2-7, with a possible D match to TRBD1 (6 bases). Germline V CDR1 and CDR2: SGHRS, YFSETQ. The germline V and J ends were trimmed by 3 bases and 4 bases, with 17 bases remaining between them. The CDR3 length is 15 residues. The CDR3: CASSSGDRLGYEQYF. CDR3 sequence (DNA): TGCGCCAGCAGCTCGGGTGACAGGCTAGGATACGAGCAGTACTTC.

The chain combines TRBV11-2 with TRBJ2-1; D possibly corresponds to TRBD1 (6 bases). Trimming stripped 8 bases from V and 2 bases from J, with 16 bases between. This CDR3 is built from 15 residues. Germline V lookup: CDR1 SGHAT, CDR2 FQNNGV. The CDR3 region has the DNA TGTGCCAGCTTGGGGGCCCGAGCACCCTACAATGAGCAGTTCTTC. This translates into CASLGARAPYNEQFF. The whole variable domain, filled in from reference TRBV11-2 and TRBJ2-1, reads EAGVAQSPRYKIIEKRQSVAFWCNPISGHATLYWYQQILGQGPKLLIQFQNNGVVDDSQLPKDRFSAERLKGVDSTLKIQPAKLEDSAVYLCASLGARAPYNEQFFGPGTRLTVL.

This rearrangement joins TRBV10-3 to TRBJ1-5; tentatively, D is TRBD1 (6 bases). There are 15 residues in the CDR3. V was cut by 4 bases and J by 5 bases, with 15 bases left in between. Germline values: CDR1 ENHRY, CDR2 SYGVKD. The CDR3 DNA reads as TGTGCCATCAGTGGGACAGCTGGGGAAGATCAGCCCCAGCATTTT. Protein sequence: CAISGTAGEDQPQHF.

The chain links TRBV6-5 to TRBJ2-7; D remains unclear. Trimming removed 8 bases at V and 6 bases at J, with 20 bases between. CDR1 and CDR2 from the germline V gene are MNHEY and SVGAGI. The CDR3 totals 14 residues. CDR3 sequence reads: CASSQTPTGGEQYF. The CDR3 DNA reads TGTGCCAGCTCCCAGACGCCCACGGGTGGCGAGCAGTACTTC.

The chain joins TRBV7-8 to TRBJ1-2, with 9 bases lining up with TRBD1. The V gene end was trimmed by 4 bases and the J gene end by 2 bases; junction bases not matched to a gene: 2. Germline-derived CDR1 and CDR2 are SGHVS and FQNEAQ. This CDR3 has 14 residues. For the CDR3, the DNA is TGTGCCAGCAGCTCCGGGACAGGGAACTATGGCTACACCTTC. This codes for CASSSGTGNYGYTF.

The chain carries TRBV7-9 and TRBJ2-2; 7 bases agree with TRBD2. Looked up from germline, CDR1 is SEHNR and CDR2 is FQNEAQ (reference sequence). After removal of 4 bases from V and 4 bases from J, the junction contained 3 bases not matched to a gene. The CDR3 is 14 residues long. CDR3 in DNA: TGTGCCAGCAGCTCCAGCGGGACCACCGGGGAGCTGTTTTTT. This translates into CASSSSGTTGELFF. Variable domain in full (rest from reference TRBV7-9 and TRBJ2-2): DTGVSQNPRHKITKRGQNVTFRCDPISEHNRLYWYRQTLGQGPEFLTYFQNEAQLEKSRLLSDRFSAERPKGSFSTLEIQRTEQGDSAMYLCASSSSGTTGELFFGEGSRLTVL.

The chain couples TRBV5-1 to TRBJ1-3, with D perhaps matching TRBD1 (6 bases). Germline CDR1 SGHRS, CDR2 YFSETQ. This CDR3 comprises 15 residues. V lost 0 bases to trimming and J lost 4 bases, with 11 bases between them. The CDR3 sequence: CASSLGAGDGNTIYF. The CDR3, as DNA: TGCGCCAGCAGCTTGGGGGCAGGGGACGGAAACACCATATATTTT.

This clone was found a few times. The chain carries TRBV3-1 (or the pseudogene TRBV3-2) and TRBJ2-1; 8 bases map to TRBD2. The CDR3 is 15 residues long. With 2 bases clipped from V and 0 bases from J, the junction kept 0 bases outside the gene matches. From germline, CDR1 is LGHDT and CDR2 YNNKEL (reference sequence). In DNA, the CDR3 is TGTGCCAGCAGCCAAAGCGGGAGCTCCTACAATGAGCAGTTCTTC. Amino acids: CASSQSGSSYNEQFF.

The CDR3 nucleotides read TGTGCCAGCAGTTTAAGCGGGGCACGAACCGCAGATACGCAGTATTTT. Translation: CASSLSGARTADTQYF. The V and J genes are TRBV27 and TRBJ2-3; 7 bases line up with TRBD2. CDR1 MNHEY and CDR2 SMNVEV come from the germline V gene (reference sequence). The junction had 9 bases not matched to a gene; V was cut back by 2 bases and J by 4 bases. This CDR3 spans 16 amino acids.

The CDR3 loop is CARSLVGTPSNQPQHF. The CDR3, as DNA: TGTGCCAGAAGCTTGGTGGGCACCCCTAGCAATCAGCCCCAGCATTTT. The V call is TRBV5-3, the J call TRBJ1-5; unclear D gene. TRBV5-3 is assigned to the ORF class and has an uncertain function. Trimming took 0 bases from V and 0 from J, leaving 10 bases between them. The CDR3 length is 16 residues.

The rearrangement links TRBV3-1 (or the pseudogene TRBV3-2) to TRBJ2-7; TRBD1 agrees at 8 bases. Germline CDR1 and CDR2: LGHDT and YNNKEL (reference sequence). V shed 5 bases, J shed 7 bases, and the junction held 10 bases outside the gene matches. The CDR3 totals 14 residues. The CDR3 loop is CASSVTGEVGEQYF. Here the CDR3 DNA reads TGTGCCAGCAGCGTGACAGGGGAGGTGGGAGAGCAGTACTTC.

CDR3 protein: CASSGGTGVNYGYTF. The CDR3, as DNA: TGTGCCAGCAGCGGCGGGACGGGGGTTAACTATGGCTACACCTTC. This chain connects TRBV2 to TRBJ1-2, with D perhaps TRBD1 (5 bases). This CDR3 has 15 amino acids. V was pared by 6 bases and J by 1 base, with 15 bases between. Germline V gene sequence: CDR1 SNHLY, CDR2 FYNNEI. Full variable domain (outside the CDR3, taken from reference TRBV2 and TRBJ1-2): EPEVTQTPSHQVTQMGQEVILRCVPISNHLYFYWYRQILGQKVEFLVSFYNNEISEKSEIFDDQFSVERPDGSNFTLKIRSTKLEDSAMYFCASSGGTGVNYGYTFGSGTRLTVV.

Only a few counts were recorded for this clone. CDR3 amino acids: CASSSRDTLNQPQHF. In DNA form, the CDR3 reads TGTGCCAGCAGTTCCCGGGACACCCTCAATCAGCCCCAGCATTTT. V is TRBV27 and J is TRBJ1-5; tentative D call: TRBD1 (6 bases). The V gene lost 4 bases and the J gene lost 3 bases, with 13 bases spanning the gap. This CDR3 is 15 amino acids long. From germline, CDR1 is MNHEY and CDR2 SMNVEV (reference sequence).

The CDR3 sequence is CASSIGVTGLSQPQHF. In nucleotides, the CDR3 is TGTGCCAGTAGTATAGGCGTGACAGGGTTGAGTCAGCCCCAGCATTTT. V gene TRBV19 combines with J gene TRBJ1-5; 7 nucleotides align to TRBD1. The CDR3 covers 16 residues. Per germline, CDR1 LNHDA and CDR2 SQIVND (reference sequence). Losses at the gene ends were 1 base for V and 6 bases for J; bases not matched to a gene: 9.

The chain is built from TRBV6-6 and TRBJ2-7; weak D call: TRBD1 (5 bases). Germline CDR1 MNHNY, CDR2 SVGAGI (reference sequence). V was shortened by 0 bases and J by 2 bases, with 14 bases between the two germline ends. The CDR3 runs 16 residues. The CDR3 coding sequence is TGTGCCAGCAGTTACTCGCTTTCAGGGCCGACCTACGAGCAGTACTTC. Translating it yields CASSYSLSGPTYEQYF.

This clone came up a few times. The chain recombines TRBV30 with TRBJ1-5; D may be TRBD1 (6 bases). The germline V and J ends were trimmed by 0 bases and 11 bases, with 8 bases remaining between them. The germline gives CDR1 GTSNPN, CDR2 SVGIG (reference sequence). The CDR3 is 11 amino acids. CDR3 DNA: TGTGCCTGGAGTGTCGACAGGACCCAGCATTTT. This codes for CAWSVDRTQHF. Full variable domain (remainder filled in from reference TRBV30 and TRBJ1-5): SQTIHQWPATLVQPVGSPLSLECTVEGTSNPNLYWYRQAAGRGLQLLFYSVGIGQISSEVPQNLSASRPQDRQFILSSKKLLLSDSGFYLCAWSVDRTQHFGDGTRLSIL.